These T cell receptor beta chains were read from a single sample in a study. TCRdb re-analysed the RT-PCR reads in MiXCR, keeping a single row per CDR3 protein. The table shows 550,000 to 750,000 distinct CDR3 sequences, with over 12% occurring only once. Sequenced material: memory CD4+ T cells from blood. These receptor sequences come from a female donor in good health, serving as a healthy control. CDR3s include the opening cysteine and the closing phenylalanine or tryptophan. The D gene is left open where the match is weak. The listing skips clone size in some rows; elsewhere it reads once, few, many or a size class.

TRBJ2-7	TRBD1	many	TRBV5-1	CASTRQGDTYEQYF	TGCGCCAGCACGAGACAGGGGGACACCTACGAGCAGTACTTC
TRBJ2-5	-	few	TRBV5-6	CASSPVQSEETQYF	TGTGCCAGCAGCCCGGTCCAGTCAGAAGAGACCCAGTACTTC
TRBJ2-5	-	few	TRBV18	CASSRAIGEETQYF	TGTGCCAGCTCACGGGCCATAGGGGAAGAGACCCAGTACTTC
TRBJ2-1	-	-	TRBV2	CASREGAGEQFF	TGTGCCAGCAGGGAGGGGGCTGGTGAGCAGTTCTTC
TRBJ2-1	-	-	TRBV12-3/TRBV12-4	CASRDKVYSNEQFF	TGTGCCAGCAGAGACAAGGTGTATTCCAATGAGCAGTTCTTC
TRBJ1-6	-	many	TRBV7-2	CASSTLASGTSHSPLHF	TGTGCCAGCAGCACCTTAGCCTCCGGGACAAGCCATTCACCCCTCCACTTT
TRBJ1-1	-	-	TRBV12-3/TRBV12-4	CASSLSAGSTEAFF	TGTGCCAGCAGTTTGTCCGCAGGGAGCACTGAAGCTTTCTTT
TRBJ2-1	-	few	TRBV28	CASSLLGTQAGYEQFF	TGTGCCAGCAGTTTATTAGGGACCCAAGCAGGTTATGAGCAGTTCTTC
TRBJ2-3	TRBD2	-	TRBV12-3/TRBV12-4	CASSGGLAAVTDTQYF	TGTGCCAGTAGTGGCGGACTAGCGGCAGTCACAGATACGCAGTATTTT
TRBJ1-1	TRBD1	-	TRBV10-3	CAISFSGTGDGGTEAFF	TGTGCCATCAGTTTCTCCGGGACAGGGGATGGTGGCACTGAAGCTTTCTTT
TRBJ2-1	TRBD1	-	TRBV7-9	CASSRTGEGNEQFF	TGTGCCAGCAGCCGGACAGGGGAGGGCAATGAGCAGTTCTTC
TRBJ2-7	-	-	TRBV28	CASRRPSSGANEQYF	TGTGCCAGCAGACGACCTTCTTCGGGGGCGAACGAGCAGTACTTC
TRBJ2-1	-	many	TRBV4-1	CASSQDMGRNEQFF	TGCGCCAGCAGCCAAGATATGGGGAGAAATGAGCAGTTCTTC
TRBJ1-5	TRBD1	many	TRBV7-2	CASSPDRGGQPQHF	TGTGCCAGCAGCCCGGACAGGGGTGGTCAGCCCCAGCATTTT
TRBJ1-1	-	-	TRBV20-1	CSARVGGSGLTEAFF	TGCAGTGCTAGAGTAGGGGGGAGCGGACTCACTGAAGCTTTCTTT
TRBJ1-6	-	-	TRBV18	CASSPFRGSDSILHF	TGTGCCAGCTCACCGTTCAGGGGCTCCGATTCTATCCTCCACTTT
TRBJ2-1	-	-	TRBV4-1	CASSQFRSGGPDRNEQFF	TGCGCCAGCAGCCAATTCAGGTCTGGGGGCCCGGATCGCAATGAGCAGTTCTTC
TRBJ1-5	-	few	TRBV27	CASRASNQPQHF	TGTGCCTCAAGGGCTAGCAATCAGCCCCAGCATTTT
TRBJ2-2	-	-	TRBV6-5	CASSPQGWGDTGELFF	TGTGCCAGCAGCCCACAGGGGTGGGGGGACACCGGGGAGCTGTTTTTT
TRBJ2-3	-	few	TRBV20-1	CSARLWGTDTQYF	TGCAGTGCTAGACTATGGGGCACAGATACGCAGTATTTT
TRBJ2-2	-	few	TRBV5-1	CASSLGAGLNTGELFF	TGCGCCAGCAGCTTGGGTGCAGGCCTAAACACCGGGGAGCTGTTTTTT
TRBJ2-7	TRBD2	-	TRBV28	CASSFSRGGISEQYF	TGTGCCAGCAGTTTCTCTCGGGGGGGGATCTCCGAGCAGTACTTC
TRBJ2-1	TRBD2	-	TRBV7-3	CASSFSGALSYNEQFF	TGTGCCAGCAGCTTTAGCGGGGCCCTCTCCTACAATGAGCAGTTCTTC
TRBJ2-5	TRBD1	-	TRBV20-1	CSAKLDRVQTQYF	TGCAGTGCTAAGCTTGACAGGGTACAGACCCAGTACTTC
TRBJ1-1	-	-	TRBV12-3/TRBV12-4	CASSFYEGEAFF	TGTGCCAGCAGTTTTTATGAGGGTGAAGCTTTCTTT
TRBJ1-2	TRBD1	-	TRBV7-2	CASSLAPPGTGKGYTF	TGTGCCAGCAGCTTAGCGCCCCCCGGGACAGGGAAAGGCTACACCTTC
TRBJ2-4	TRBD1	few	TRBV28	CASSLMTGGTKNIQYF	TGTGCCAGCAGTTTAATGACAGGGGGCACCAAAAACATTCAGTACTTC
TRBJ1-5	TRBD1	few	TRBV28	CASSFPGQGIGQPQHF	TGTGCCAGCAGTTTTCCGGGACAGGGGATTGGACAGCCCCAGCATTTT
TRBJ2-5	TRBD1	-	TRBV6-5	CASSRQGAQETQYF	TGTGCCAGCAGCCGACAGGGGGCCCAAGAGACCCAGTACTTC
TRBJ1-2	-	-	TRBV7-9	CASSLTPLGHNYGYTF	TGTGCCAGCAGCTTAACCCCCCTGGGCCATAACTATGGCTACACCTTC
TRBJ1-4	-	few	TRBV6-5	CASSYTAGPNEKLFF	TGTGCCAGCAGTTACACGGCAGGGCCTAATGAAAAACTGTTTTTT
TRBJ2-3	-	few	TRBV6-5	CASRSPGRVPDTQYF	TGTGCCAGCAGGAGCCCGGGACGGGTGCCAGATACGCAGTATTTT
TRBJ2-1	TRBD2	few	TRBV6-5	CASSYGAGEVEQFF	TGTGCCAGCAGTTACGGGGCGGGAGAGGTTGAGCAGTTCTTC
TRBJ2-3	TRBD2	-	TRBV3-1	CASAGAGADTQYF	TGTGCCAGCGCCGGAGCGGGAGCAGATACGCAGTATTTT
TRBJ1-1	-	-	TRBV20-1	CSARWQGIGTEAFF	TGCAGTGCTAGGTGGCAGGGGATTGGGACTGAAGCTTTCTTT
TRBJ1-2	-	many	TRBV7-2	CASSLDFLGYTF	TGTGCCAGCAGCTTAGATTTCCTCGGCTACACCTTC
TRBJ2-1	TRBD1	-	TRBV5-1	CASSPSPGQSNEQFF	TGCGCCAGCAGCCCATCACCGGGACAGAGCAATGAGCAGTTCTTC
TRBJ1-2	-	-	TRBV27	CASTPKMESNYGYTF	TGTGCCAGCACCCCAAAGATGGAGTCTAACTATGGCTACACCTTC
TRBJ1-3	-	-	TRBV28	CASRLLSGNTIYF	TGTGCCAGCAGACTGCTCTCTGGAAACACCATATATTTT
TRBJ2-4	TRBD1	-	TRBV14	CASSPRTGGWNIQYF	TGTGCCAGCAGTCCCCGGACAGGAGGTTGGAACATTCAGTACTTC
TRBJ2-1	TRBD2	-	TRBV10-3	CAISESTGLAGVSDEQFF	TGTGCCATCAGTGAGTCGACGGGACTAGCGGGAGTGTCGGATGAGCAGTTCTTC
TRBJ1-5	-	-	TRBV12-3/TRBV12-4	CASSLGAGYSNQPQHF	TGTGCCAGCAGTTTGGGGGCGGGTTATAGCAATCAGCCCCAGCATTTT
TRBJ1-1	TRBD1	-	TRBV25-1	CASSITGARGPEAFF	TGTGCCAGCAGTATTACCGGGGCGAGGGGGCCTGAAGCTTTCTTT
TRBJ2-5	TRBD2	few	TRBV4-3	CASSQDVGGVAETQYF	TGCGCCAGCAGCCAAGACGTTGGGGGGGTTGCGGAGACCCAGTACTTC
TRBJ1-3	-	-	TRBV5-4	CASSLDSLGSSGNTIYF	TGTGCCAGCAGCTTGGATTCGTTAGGTAGCTCTGGAAACACCATATATTTT
TRBJ2-2	-	many	TRBV6-5	CASSQQGNTGELFF	TGTGCCAGCAGTCAACAGGGTAACACCGGGGAGCTGTTTTTT
TRBJ1-6	-	-	TRBV27	CASSRGRSPLHF	TGTGCCAGCAGCCGAGGCCGATCACCCCTCCACTTT
TRBJ2-7	-	-	TRBV2	CASSDGLSSSYEQYF	TGTGCCAGCAGTGATGGGTTATCGAGCTCCTACGAGCAGTACTTC
TRBJ1-1	TRBD1	few	TRBV7-6	CASSVNRGREAFF	TGTGCCAGCAGCGTAAACAGGGGGCGTGAAGCTTTCTTT
TRBJ2-1	TRBD1	few	TRBV6-6	CASSYSRQGKSEQFF	TGTGCCAGCAGTTACTCGCGACAGGGTAAGAGTGAGCAGTTCTTC
TRBJ1-6	TRBD1	many	TRBV6-5	CASSETGAALNSPLHF	TGTGCCAGCAGTGAGACAGGGGCGGCCCTTAATTCACCCCTCCACTTT
TRBJ1-1	-	-	TRBV11-2	CASRPTGTNAEAFF	TGTGCCAGCAGACCAACAGGTACCAACGCTGAAGCTTTCTTT
TRBJ2-5	-	many	TRBV7-2	CASSLDRLRETQYF	TGTGCCAGCAGCTTAGATCGGCTACGGGAGACCCAGTACTTC
TRBJ1-5	-	-	TRBV3-1	CASSQGGYYSNQPQHF	TGTGCCAGCAGCCAAGGGGGGTATTATAGCAATCAGCCCCAGCATTTT
TRBJ2-3	TRBD2	-	TRBV20-1	CSARVHVGLAGNTDTQYF	TGCAGTGCTAGAGTCCATGTCGGACTAGCGGGAAACACAGATACGCAGTATTTT
TRBJ2-3	TRBD2	few	TRBV10-3	CAISEKTRLAGGSQYF	TGTGCCATCAGTGAGAAAACGCGACTAGCGGGGGGTTCGCAGTATTTT
TRBJ1-5	-	few	TRBV6-2/TRBV6-3	CASSYSKIRRSGESNQPQHF	TGTGCCAGCAGTTACTCGAAGATCCGAAGGTCAGGGGAGAGCAATCAGCCCCAGCATTTT